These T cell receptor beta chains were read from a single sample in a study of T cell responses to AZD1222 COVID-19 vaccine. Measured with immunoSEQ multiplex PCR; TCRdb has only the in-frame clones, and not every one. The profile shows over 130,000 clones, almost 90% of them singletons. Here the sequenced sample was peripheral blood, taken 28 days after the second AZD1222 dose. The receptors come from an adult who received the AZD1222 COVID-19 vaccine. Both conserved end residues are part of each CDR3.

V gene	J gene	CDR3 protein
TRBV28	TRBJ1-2	CASSLGAVRGYTF
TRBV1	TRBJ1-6	CTSSQDRGNSPLHF
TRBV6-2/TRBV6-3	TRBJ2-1	CASSYPTEIYNEQFF
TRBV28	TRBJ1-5	CASTTISGSAIVGASNQPQHF
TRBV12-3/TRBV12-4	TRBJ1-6	CASTADNSPLHF
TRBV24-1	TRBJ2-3	CATSDSDSNTDTQYF
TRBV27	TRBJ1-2	CASSLKGGPNYGYTF
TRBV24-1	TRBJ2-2	CATSGRNTGELFF
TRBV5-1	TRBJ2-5	CASSLGRGDGETQYF
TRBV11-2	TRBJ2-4	CASSLAPGTGQNIQYF
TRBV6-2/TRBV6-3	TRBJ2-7	CASSYSSGSWGTYEQYF
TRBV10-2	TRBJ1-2	CASSDRTGAPISYTF
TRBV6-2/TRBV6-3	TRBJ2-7	CASSSPSWEQYF
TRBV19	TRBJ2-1	CASSKKRLDSYNEQFF
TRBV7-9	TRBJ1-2	CASSDTLRVQNGYTF
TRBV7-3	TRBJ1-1	CASSSTQGTEAFF
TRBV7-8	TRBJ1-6	CASSLAQGSYNSPLHF
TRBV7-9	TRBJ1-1	CASTQRENTEAFF
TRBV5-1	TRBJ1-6	CASSLDVTGGNSPLHF
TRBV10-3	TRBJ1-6	CAIRQGGGEYNSPLHF
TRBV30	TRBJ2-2	CAWSELAGGPGELFF
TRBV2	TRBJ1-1	CASSEETGKAFF